This T cell receptor (beta chain) emerged from a study of cytomegalovirus exposure and HLA in healthy donors. Findings and limits, study-wide: CMV serostatus alone was available as immune exposure information. Trimming of TCR beta V- and J-genes showed a link, identified in a later analysis, to a missense DCLRE1C variant.

The donors comprised healthy bone marrow donors. In the case of this clone: Its specificity is unknown.

Primers included in the PCR were 60 Vbeta and 13 Jbeta primers. Repertoires were generated with immunoSEQ multiplex PCR, while TCRdb's copy carries only in-frame clones and drops some. The repertoire consists of some 150,000 clones, with approximately 88% occurring once and the leading ten covering under 2%. The sample comprised PBMCs. The clonotype was recovered from a woman aged 18-29 years in good health and CMV-seronegative.

The CDR3 DNA sequence: TGTGCCTGGTCCGGGATTCTTTTCCACTATGGCTACACCTTC. This translates into CAWSGILFHYGYTF. The genes are TRBV30 and TRBJ1-2, with D unclear. CDR3 size: 14 residues. Between the trimmed V and J ends, which lost 5 bases and 3 bases, there was a span of 16 bases. Germline-derived CDR1 and CDR2 are GTSNPN and SVGIG (reference sequence). Combining the CDR3 with reference TRBV30 and TRBJ1-2 gives the whole variable domain SQTIHQWPATLVQPVGSPLSLECTVEGTSNPNLYWYRQAAGRGLQLLFYSVGIGQISSEVPQNLSASRPQDRQFILSSKKLLLSDSGFYLCAWSGILFHYGYTFGSGTRLTVV.